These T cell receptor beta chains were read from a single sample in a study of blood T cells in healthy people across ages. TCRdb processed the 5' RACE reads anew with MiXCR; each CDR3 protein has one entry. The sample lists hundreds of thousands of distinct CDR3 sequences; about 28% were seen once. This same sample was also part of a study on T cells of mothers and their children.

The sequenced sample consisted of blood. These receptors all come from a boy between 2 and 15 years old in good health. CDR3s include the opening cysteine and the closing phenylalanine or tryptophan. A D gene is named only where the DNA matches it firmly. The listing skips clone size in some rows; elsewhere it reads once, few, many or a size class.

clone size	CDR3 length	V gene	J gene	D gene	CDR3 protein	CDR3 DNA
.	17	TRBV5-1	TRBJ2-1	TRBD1	CASSSGTGAGGRNEQFF	TGCGCCAGCAGCTCGGGAACTGGGGCAGGGGGCAGAAATGAGCAGTTCTTC
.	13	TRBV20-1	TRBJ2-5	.	CSAGTGSRETQYF	TGCAGTGCTGGTACAGGGTCCAGGGAGACCCAGTACTTC
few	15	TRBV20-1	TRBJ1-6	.	CSATNRAWGNSPLHF	TGCAGTGCTACCAACAGGGCCTGGGGGAATTCACCCCTCCACTTT
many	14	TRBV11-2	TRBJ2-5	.	CASSPGHLQETQYF	TGTGCCAGCAGTCCGGGACACCTACAAGAGACCCAGTACTTC
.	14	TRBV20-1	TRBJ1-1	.	CSARGGRLNTEAFF	TGCAGTGCTAGAGGGGGCAGGCTGAACACTGAAGCTTTCTTT
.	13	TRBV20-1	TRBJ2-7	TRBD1	CSAAGTGGFEQYF	TGCAGTGCTGCTGGGACAGGGGGATTTGAGCAGTACTTC
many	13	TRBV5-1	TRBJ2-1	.	CASSLGVSNEQFF	TGCGCCAGCAGCTTGGGGGTGAGCAATGAGCAGTTCTTC
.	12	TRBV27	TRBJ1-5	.	CASGQSNQPQHF	TGTGCCAGCGGGCAGAGCAATCAGCCCCAGCATTTT
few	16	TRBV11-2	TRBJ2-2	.	CASSALPGGYTGELFF	TGTGCCAGCAGCGCACTGCCAGGAGGGTATACCGGGGAGCTGTTTTTT
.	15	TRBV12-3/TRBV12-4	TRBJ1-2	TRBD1	CASSPTGGGRGGYTF	TGTGCCAGCAGTCCTACAGGGGGAGGTAGAGGCGGCTACACCTTC
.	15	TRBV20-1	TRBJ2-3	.	CSARDAPGSTDTQYF	TGCAGTGCTAGAGATGCCCCGGGGAGCACAGATACGCAGTATTTT
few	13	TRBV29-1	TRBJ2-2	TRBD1	CSVEQGATGELFF	TGCAGCGTTGAACAGGGGGCCACCGGGGAGCTGTTTTTT
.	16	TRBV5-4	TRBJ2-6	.	CASSSNRISGANVLTF	TGTGCCAGCAGCTCCAACAGGATCTCTGGGGCCAACGTCCTGACTTTC
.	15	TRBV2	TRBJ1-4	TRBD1	CASSEGTGLNEKLFF	TGTGCCAGCAGTGAAGGGACAGGACTTAATGAAAAACTGTTTTTT
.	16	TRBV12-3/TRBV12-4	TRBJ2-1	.	CASSRRGASSYNEQFF	TGTGCCAGCAGCCGGAGAGGGGCAAGCTCCTACAATGAGCAGTTCTTC
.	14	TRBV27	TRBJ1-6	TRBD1	CASNRQGAGSPLHF	TGTGCCAGCAATAGACAGGGGGCAGGGTCACCCCTCCACTTT
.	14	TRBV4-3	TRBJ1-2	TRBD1	CASSPGTGGRGYTF	TGCGCCAGCAGCCCCGGGACAGGGGGCCGTGGCTACACCTTC
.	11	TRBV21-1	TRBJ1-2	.	CASSASAGYTF	TGTGCCAGCAGCGCTTCGGCCGGCTACACCTTC
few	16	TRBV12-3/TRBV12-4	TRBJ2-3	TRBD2	CASSLAGGLAGMRQYF	TGTGCCAGCAGTTTAGCGGGGGGACTAGCGGGAATGAGGCAGTATTTT
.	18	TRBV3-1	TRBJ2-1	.	CASSQVLERRELYNEQFF	TGTGCCAGCAGCCAAGTTCTTGAGCGCCGAGAACTCTACAATGAGCAGTTCTTC
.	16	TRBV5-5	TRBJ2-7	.	CASSLASSRRLYEQYF	TGTGCCAGCAGCTTGGCCTCCTCTAGGAGACTCTACGAGCAGTACTTC
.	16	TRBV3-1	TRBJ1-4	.	CASSRALGQINEKLFF	TGTGCCAGCAGCCGGGCGCTAGGACAGATTAATGAAAAACTGTTTTTT
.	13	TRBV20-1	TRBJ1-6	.	CSGTATYNSPLHF	TGCAGTGGGACAGCAACCTATAATTCACCCCTCCACTTT
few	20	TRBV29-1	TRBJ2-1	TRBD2	CSVRTPGLPGTSLRGDEQFF	TGCAGCGTGCGAACCCCCGGGCTCCCCGGGACTAGCCTTCGGGGGGATGAGCAGTTCTTC
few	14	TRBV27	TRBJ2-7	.	CASSLAPQSYEQYF	TGTGCCAGCAGTTTAGCCCCCCAAAGCTACGAGCAGTACTTC
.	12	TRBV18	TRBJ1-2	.	CASSPGARSYTF	TGTGCCAGCTCACCAGGGGCTAGGAGCTACACCTTC
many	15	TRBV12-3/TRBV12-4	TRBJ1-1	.	CASSLGPGRNTEAFF	TGTGCCAGCAGTTTAGGGCCAGGGCGGAACACTGAAGCTTTCTTT
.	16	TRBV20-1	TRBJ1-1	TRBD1	CSARDPGGRRNTEAFF	TGCAGTGCTAGAGATCCAGGGGGGAGGAGGAACACTGAAGCTTTCTTT
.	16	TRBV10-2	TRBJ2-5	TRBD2	CASGTSGGEYQETQYF	TGCGCCAGCGGGACTAGCGGGGGGGAGTACCAAGAGACCCAGTACTTC
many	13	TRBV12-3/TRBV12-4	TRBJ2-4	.	CASSSLAKNIQYF	TGTGCCAGCAGTAGTCTAGCCAAAAACATTCAGTACTTC
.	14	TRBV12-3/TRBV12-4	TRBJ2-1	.	CASSLPGPYNEQFF	TGTGCCAGCAGTTTACCGGGGCCTTACAATGAGCAGTTCTTC
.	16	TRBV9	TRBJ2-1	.	CASSVGQDRLRNEQFF	TGTGCCAGCAGCGTAGGGCAAGACAGGTTGAGGAATGAGCAGTTCTTC
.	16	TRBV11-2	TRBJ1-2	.	CASSVGLERAVDGYTF	TGTGCCAGCAGCGTAGGGTTGGAGCGGGCGGTTGATGGCTACACCTTC
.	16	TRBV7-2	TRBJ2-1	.	CASSLVAGPPYNEQFF	TGTGCCAGCAGCTTAGTCGCGGGCCCCCCCTACAATGAGCAGTTCTTC
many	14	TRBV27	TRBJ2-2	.	CASSPQGGTGELFF	TGTGCCAGCAGTCCCCAAGGTGGCACCGGGGAGCTGTTTTTT
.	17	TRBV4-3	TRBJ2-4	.	CASSQDVPPLAKNIQYF	TGCGCCAGCAGCCAAGATGTACCGCCCTTAGCCAAAAACATTCAGTACTTC
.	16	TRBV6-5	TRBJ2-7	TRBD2	CASSYSMLADAYEQYF	TGTGCCAGCAGTTACTCGATGCTAGCGGATGCCTACGAGCAGTACTTC
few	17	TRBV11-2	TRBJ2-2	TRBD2	CASSLDLAGAGTGELFF	TGTGCCAGCAGCTTAGACCTAGCGGGAGCGGGCACCGGGGAGCTGTTTTTT
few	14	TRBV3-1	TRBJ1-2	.	CASTQTDSNYGYTF	TGTGCCAGCACCCAGACCGACTCTAACTATGGCTACACCTTC
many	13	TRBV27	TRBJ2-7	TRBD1	CASSGQGVNEQYF	TGTGCCAGCAGCGGACAGGGGGTCAACGAGCAGTACTTC
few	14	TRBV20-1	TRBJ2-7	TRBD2	CSATGPAGEGEQYF	TGCAGTGCTACCGGCCCAGCGGGAGAGGGGGAGCAGTACTTC
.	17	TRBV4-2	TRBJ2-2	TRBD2	CASSQDGGLGNTGELFF	TGTGCCAGCAGCCAAGATGGGGGACTAGGGAACACCGGGGAGCTGTTTTTT
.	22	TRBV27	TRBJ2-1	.	CASRERDGPGEASSAHNNEQFF	TGTGCCAGCCGCGAAAGGGACGGCCCCGGGGAGGCTAGCAGCGCCCACAACAATGAGCAGTTCTTC
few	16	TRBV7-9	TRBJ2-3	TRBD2	CASSRTGTSSTDTQYF	TGTGCCAGCAGCCGCACCGGGACTAGCTCGACAGATACGCAGTATTTT
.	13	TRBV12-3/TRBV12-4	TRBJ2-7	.	CASSWGRGYEQYF	TGTGCCAGCAGTTGGGGCCGGGGCTACGAGCAGTACTTC
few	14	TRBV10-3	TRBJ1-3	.	CAISESPAGNTIYF	TGTGCCATCAGTGAGTCCCCCGCGGGAAACACCATATATTTT
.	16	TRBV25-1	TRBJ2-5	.	CASSSLGGGDGETQYF	TGTGCCAGCAGTTCGCTAGGGGGAGGGGACGGAGAGACCCAGTACTTC
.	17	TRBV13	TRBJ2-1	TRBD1	CASTLRMGQGVYNEQFF	TGTGCCAGCACCCTCAGAATGGGACAGGGGGTTTACAATGAGCAGTTCTTC